What follows are 2 T cell receptor beta chains derived from one specimen sequenced in a study of blood T cell repertoires in COVID-19. Profiled with immunoSEQ multiplex PCR; TCRdb holds only in-frame clones, not every one. There are a few hundred thousand clones in the sample; 75% to 90% occur only once, and around 5% lies in the top ten. The sample taken for sequencing was peripheral blood. These receptors were collected from a human donor in a cohort sampled during active COVID-19.

The CDR3 region is CASSSNAEAFF. DNA of the CDR3: TGTGCCAGCAGTTCTAACGCTGAAGCTTTCTTT. This chain uses TRBV27 with TRBJ1-1; no reliable D call. CDR1 and CDR2 (germline): MNHEY, SMNVEV (reference sequence). The CDR3 length is 11 residues. With 4 bases removed from V and 6 bases from J, the gap between germline ends came to 6 bases.

V is TRBV25-1 and J is TRBJ1-1; 10 nucleotides line up with TRBD1. Trimming at V came to 3 bases and at J to 5 bases, leaving 6 bases not matched to a gene. The length of the CDR3 is 15 residues. Germline CDR1 is MGHDK and CDR2 is SYGVNS. The CDR3 DNA reads TGTGCCAGCAGTGATCCCGGACAGGGGGGGACTGAAGCTTTCTTT. This encodes CASSDPGQGGTEAFF. The full variable domain, completed using reference TRBV25-1 and TRBJ1-1, is EADIYQTPRYLVIGTGKKITLECSQTMGHDKMYWYQQDPGMELHLIHYSYGVNSTEKGDLSSESTVSRIRTEHFPLTLESARPSHTSQYLCASSDPGQGGTEAFFGQGTRLTVV.